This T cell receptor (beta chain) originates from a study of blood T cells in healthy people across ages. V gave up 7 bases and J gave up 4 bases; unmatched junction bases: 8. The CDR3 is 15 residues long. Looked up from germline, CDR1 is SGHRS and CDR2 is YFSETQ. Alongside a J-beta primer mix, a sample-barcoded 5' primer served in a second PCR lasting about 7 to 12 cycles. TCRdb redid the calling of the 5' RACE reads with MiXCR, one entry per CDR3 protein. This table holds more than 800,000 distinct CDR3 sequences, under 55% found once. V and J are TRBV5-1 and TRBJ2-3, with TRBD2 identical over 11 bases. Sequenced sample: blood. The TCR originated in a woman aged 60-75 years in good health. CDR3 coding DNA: TGCGCCAGCGGACCGGGACTAGCGGCTGCAGATACGCAGTATTTT. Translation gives CASGPGLAAADTQYF.